These 26 T cell receptor beta chains share one sample of origin, sequenced in a study of T cells in Graves' hyperthyroidism and ophthalmopathy. RNA transcripts gave rise to amplified TCR beta CDR3 regions. The HTBI primer set drove a first-round RT-PCR of the TCR CDR3. TCRdb fed the multiplex PCR reads into MiXCR, producing one record per CDR3 protein. The sample yields 350,000 to 400,000 distinct CDR3 sequences, 15% to 20% seen once. The specimen was blood. Receptors originate from a woman aged 18-30 years with Graves' hyperthyroidism.

This sequence joins TRBV6-1 and TRBJ2-5; 8 bases match TRBD2. J gave up 4 bases and V 2 bases, and 6 bases lay outside the gene matches. The V gene's germline CDR1 is MNHNS and CDR2 SASEGT. The CDR3 contains 15 residues. CDR3 residues: CASSERTLAAETQYF. In DNA, the CDR3 is TGTGCCAGCAGTGAACGGACACTAGCGGCAGAGACCCAGTACTTC.

This clonotype was seen many times. The chain couples TRBV7-2 to TRBJ1-5; the D is unclear. Between the trimmed V and J ends, which lost 2 bases and 5 bases, there was a span of 10 bases. The CDR3 totals 14 residues. The germline V gene encodes CDR1 SGHTA and CDR2 FQGNSA. Written as DNA, the CDR3 is TGTGCCAGCAGCTTATGGCAATTCGATCAGCCCCAGCATTTT. It codes for CASSLWQFDQPQHF.

This clonotype was found many times. The chain uses TRBV28 and TRBJ2-5; no firm D call. The CDR3 is 13 residues long. The germline V gene encodes CDR1 MDHEN and CDR2 SYDVKM. Trimming pared 3 bases from V and 2 bases from J, leaving 7 bases between. CDR3 coding DNA: TGTGCCAGCAGTTTTAGGTATCAAGAGACCCAGTACTTC. Translation gives CASSFRYQETQYF.

This clonotype was counted ten times or more. This chain uses TRBV27 with TRBJ1-2; 10 bases align to TRBD1. CDR3 length: 17 residues. The ends lost 0 bases at V and 3 bases at J; junction bases unmatched: 7. From germline, CDR1 is MNHEY and CDR2 SMNVEV (reference sequence). CDR3 bases: TGTGCCAGCAGTTTATCGAACCTCGGGACAGGGGACTATGGCTACACCTTC. It specifies CASSLSNLGTGDYGYTF.

The table lists this clonotype with many counts. Here the CDR3 DNA reads TGTGCCAGCAGTAAGGGTGCGGGGTATCGGGATCAGCCCCAGCATTTT. Its protein is CASSKGAGYRDQPQHF. The rearrangement joins TRBV6-1 to TRBJ1-5, with D uncertain. Trimming cost V 5 bases and J 5 bases, with 19 bases left between them. Germline V gives CDR1 MNHNS, CDR2 SASEGT. The CDR3 loop spans 16 amino acids.

This clonotype appeared many times. The rearrangement links TRBV11-2 to TRBJ1-3, with unresolved D. Trimming removed 5 bases from V and 0 bases from J, with 2 bases in between. The length of the CDR3 is 12 residues. Germline CDR1 SGHAT, CDR2 FQNNGV. The DNA for the CDR3 is TGTGCCAGCAGCACCTCTGGAAACACCATATATTTT. This codes for CASSTSGNTIYF.

The chain links TRBV6-2 or TRBV6-3 to TRBJ2-7; no firm D call. V was trimmed by 6 bases and J by 1 base, leaving 10 bases between them. Germline V gene sequence: CDR1 MNHEY, CDR2 SVGEGT. The CDR3 contains 13 residues. This CDR3 reads CASSFRHSYEQYF. CDR3 sequence (DNA): TGTGCCAGCAGCTTTCGACATTCCTACGAGCAGTACTTC.

This clonotype was seen ten or more times. The genes are TRBV11-1 and TRBJ2-7, with TRBD1 identical over 7 bases. This CDR3 spans 14 amino acids. Germline loops: CDR1 SGHAT, CDR2 FQDESV (reference sequence). The V and J ends lost 5 bases and 3 bases, in that order; junction bases with no gene match: 7. The CDR3 here is CASSRVGTDYEQYF. The CDR3, as DNA: TGTGCCAGCAGCCGAGTAGGGACAGACTACGAGCAGTACTTC.

This clonotype was observed many times. The chain recombines TRBV19 with TRBJ2-2, with D hard to call. The CDR3 has 14 residues. Germline V lookup: CDR1 LNHDA, CDR2 SQIVND (reference sequence). V lost 6 bases and J lost 6, with 14 bases in between. The CDR3 region is CASSAFEVPGELFF. In DNA, the CDR3 is TGTGCCAGTAGCGCCTTTGAGGTCCCCGGGGAGCTGTTTTTT. The full variable domain, in which reference TRBV19 and TRBJ2-2 provide the parts outside the CDR3, is DGGITQSPKYLFRKEGQNVTLSCEQNLNHDAMYWYRQDPGQGLRLIYYSQIVNDFQKGDIAEGYSVSREKKESFPLTVTSAQKNPTAFYLCASSAFEVPGELFFGEGSRLTVL.

In this sample, this clonotype turned up many times. This chain connects TRBV29-1 to TRBJ1-1, with 9 bases aligning to TRBD1. Germline values: CDR1 SQVTM, CDR2 ANQGSEA. This CDR3 spans 13 amino acids. V lost 7 bases to trimming and J lost 4 bases; unmatched junction nucleotides: 7. The CDR3, as DNA: TGCAGCGCCTGGGACAGGGTGGGCACTGAAGCTTTCTTT. Its translation is CSAWDRVGTEAFF.

This clonotype occurred many times. The rearrangement links TRBV7-2 to TRBJ2-5, with a possible D match to TRBD2 (6 bases). The CDR3 is made up of 13 amino acids. Germline lookup yields CDR1 SGHTA and CDR2 FQGNSA. The ends were cut back, 7 bases at V and 4 bases at J, with 13 bases in the middle. The CDR3 loop is CASTFRGGETQYF. For the CDR3, the DNA is TGTGCCAGCACCTTTCGGGGAGGAGAGACCCAGTACTTC.

This clonotype occurred many times. V usage is TRBV25-1 and J usage is TRBJ2-7; 7 bases are a match to TRBD1. The CDR3 has 17 residues. Germline V gives CDR1 MGHDK, CDR2 SYGVNS. V gave up 4 bases and J gave up 0 bases; unmatched junction bases: 12. CDR3 amino acids: CASSGSLRTGYSYEQYF. CDR3 bases: TGTGCCAGCAGTGGTTCCCTCAGGACAGGTTACTCCTACGAGCAGTACTTC.

At least ten counts were recorded for this clonotype. This rearrangement joins TRBV2 to TRBJ2-7, with 9 bases aligning to TRBD1. This CDR3 contains 14 residues. The V and J ends lost 1 base and 7 bases, in that order; junction bases with no gene match: 5. Germline loops: CDR1 SNHLY, CDR2 FYNNEI. The chain's CDR3 is CASSEDRGLQEQYF. The CDR3 DNA sequence: TGTGCCAGCAGTGAAGACAGGGGGCTTCAAGAGCAGTACTTC. Based on the CDR3 plus reference TRBV2 and TRBJ2-7, the full variable domain is EPEVTQTPSHQVTQMGQEVILRCVPISNHLYFYWYRQILGQKVEFLVSFYNNEISEKSEIFDDQFSVERPDGSNFTLKIRSTKLEDSAMYFCASSEDRGLQEQYFGPGTRLTVT.

This clonotype was detected only a few times. The V gene is TRBV9, the J gene TRBJ2-3, with a weak D call TRBD2 (6 bases). V was clipped by 0 bases and J by 6 bases, with 14 bases between them. CDR3 length: 15 residues. In germline, CDR1 is SGDLS, CDR2 YYNGEE. CDR3 nucleotides: TGTGCCAGCAGCGTAGCTATCCGGGGGAAGGATACGCAGTATTTT. Its translation is CASSVAIRGKDTQYF.

This clonotype has just a few counts. CDR3 in DNA: TGTGCCAGCAGCCAAGCAGGGGCTTCCACCGGGGAGCTGTTTTTT. Encoded protein: CASSQAGASTGELFF. The J gene is TRBJ2-2, the V gene TRBV4-2, with D possibly TRBD1 on 6 matching bases. The CDR3 contains 15 residues. V gave up 1 base and J gave up 4 bases, with 10 bases separating them. Germline assignment: CDR1 LGHNA and CDR2 YNFKEQ.

About this clonotype: A much larger clone differs by one base, so this may be a read error. The chain joins TRBV5-1 to TRBJ2-7, with 11 bases matching TRBD1. CDR1 is SGHRS and CDR2 is YFSETQ in the germline V gene. CDR3 length: 15 residues. The DNA of the CDR3 is TGCGCCAGCAGCCCCGGGACAGGGGGAGCCTACGAGCAGCACTTC. Translating it yields CASSPGTGGAYEQHF.

Many counts were recorded for this clonotype. V and J are TRBV29-1 and TRBJ1-1, with no clear D. Germline V gene data show CDR1 as SQVTM and CDR2 as ANQGSEA. This CDR3 comprises 13 residues. The V end was cut by 3 bases, the J end by 4 bases, with 12 bases between. In DNA, the CDR3 is TGCAGCGTTGACGGAATAACGGGCACTGAAGCTTTCTTT. Residues: CSVDGITGTEAFF.

This clonotype was observed a handful of times. The chain couples TRBV3-1 to TRBJ1-2; D is uncertain. Germline V gene sequence: CDR1 LGHDT, CDR2 YNNKEL (reference sequence). Trimming took off 0 bases at V and 4 bases at J, with 9 bases between the two ends. This CDR3 has 14 residues. This chain's CDR3 is CASSQDTGVYGYTF. The CDR3 DNA is TGTGCCAGCAGCCAAGATACCGGGGTCTATGGCTACACCTTC.

The table lists this clonotype with many counts. The chain employs TRBV9 and TRBJ1-1, with TRBD1 matching over 7 bases. This CDR3 spans 14 amino acids. Unmatched junction bases numbered 8, after V lost 3 bases and J lost 6 bases. Germline CDR1 reads SGDLS; CDR2 reads YYNGEE. The CDR3 reads CASSATQGSSEAFF. CDR3 DNA: TGTGCCAGCAGCGCCACACAGGGGAGCTCTGAAGCTTTCTTT.

This clonotype occurred many times. V and J are TRBV30 and TRBJ1-2; D uncertain. This CDR3 contains 14 residues. CDR1 GTSNPN and CDR2 SVGIG come from the germline V gene (reference sequence). Trimming pared 2 bases from V and 8 bases from J, leaving 18 bases between. CDR3 sequence (DNA): TGTGCCTGGAGTCTACGTTTTGGTGACTGGGGCTACACCTTC. Translating it yields CAWSLRFGDWGYTF. Full variable domain (rest looked up from reference TRBV30 and TRBJ1-2): SQTIHQWPATLVQPVGSPLSLECTVEGTSNPNLYWYRQAAGRGLQLLFYSVGIGQISSEVPQNLSASRPQDRQFILSSKKLLLSDSGFYLCAWSLRFGDWGYTFGSGTRLTVV.

The table lists this clonotype with many counts. The V and J genes are TRBV6-1 and TRBJ1-3; D call uncertain. V was trimmed by 4 bases and J by 0 bases, leaving 13 bases between them. The CDR3 contains 16 residues. The germline CDR1 and CDR2 sequences are MNHNS and SASEGT. CDR3 DNA sequence: TGTGCCAGCAGTGGATATTGGCGAGACTCTGGAAACACCATATATTTT. Its translation: CASSGYWRDSGNTIYF.

In its sample, this clonotype was seen many times. The chain links TRBV12-3 or TRBV12-4 to TRBJ2-7, with D unclear. Trimming removed 5 bases at V and 6 bases at J, with 8 bases between. CDR3 size: 11 residues. This CDR3 reads CASSALLEQYF. The CDR3 coding sequence is TGTGCCAGCAGTGCTCTCCTCGAGCAGTACTTC.

The table lists this clonotype with many counts. The chain is built from TRBV7-8 and TRBJ2-5, with 9 bases that match TRBD2. This CDR3 has 18 residues. Germline CDR1 reads SGHVS; CDR2 reads FQNEAQ. Trimming cost V 1 base and J 4 bases; bases outside gene matches: 13. The CDR3 protein is CASSLESSGEPDPETQYF. As DNA, the CDR3 is TGTGCCAGCAGCTTAGAGTCTAGCGGGGAGCCGGACCCAGAGACCCAGTACTTC.

This clonotype was observed at least ten times. The rearrangement joins TRBV5-1 to TRBJ2-7, with 11 bases aligning to TRBD1. The J segment lost 6 bases and the V segment lost 4 bases, leaving 9 bases of the junction unmatched. The germline CDR1 and CDR2 sequences are SGHRS and YFSETQ. This CDR3 spans 15 amino acids. CDR3 protein: CASSLLPGQGGEQYF. For the CDR3, the DNA is TGCGCCAGCAGCCTACTACCGGGACAGGGGGGCGAGCAGTACTTC.

J is TRBJ2-2 and V is TRBV9; unclear D gene. The V end was cut by 1 base, the J end by 1 base, with 11 bases between. The germline CDR1 and CDR2 sequences are SGDLS and YYNGEE. This CDR3 region has 16 residues. CDR3 coding DNA: TGTGCCAGCAGCGTATATTCGAGCTGGAACACCGGGGAGCTGTTTTTT. Translating it yields CASSVYSSWNTGELFF.

Many counts were recorded for this clonotype. The rearrangement uses TRBV6-1 and TRBJ2-2; 7 bases are shared with TRBD2. The junction had 12 bases not matched to a gene; V was cut back by 6 bases and J by 5 bases. Germline V lookup: CDR1 MNHNS, CDR2 SASEGT. The CDR3 contains 16 residues. Here the CDR3 DNA reads TGTGCCAGCAGCCCCATCGGGGGGATGGATACCGGGGAGCTGTTTTTT. As protein: CASSPIGGMDTGELFF.